This entry lists 13 T cell receptor beta chains sequenced from one sample in a study of T cell repertoires in aging, cancer and after chemotherapy. The template was genomic DNA from peripheral blood, not RNA. A mixed TRB-A/B primer pool amplified rearranged TRB by multiplex touch-down PCR. TCRdb re-called the multiplex PCR reads through MiXCR, storing one row per CDR3 protein. The sample has roughly 1,500 distinct CDR3 sequences, around 22% seen once. The sequenced sample was blood. Source of these receptors: a human donor with a solid tumor.

This clonotype has a handful of counts. The chain combines TRBV5-1 with TRBJ1-4; 8 bases agree with TRBD1. V trimming: 3 bases; J trimming: 8 bases; junction bases outside the gene matches: 6. The germline gives CDR1 SGHRS, CDR2 YFSETQ. The CDR3 extends over 14 amino acids. CDR3 protein: CASSSGQGREKLFF. The DNA for the CDR3 is TGCGCCAGCAGCTCAGGACAGGGAAGGGAAAAACTGTTTTTT.

Relative to its sample, this clonotype is large. The chain employs TRBV7-2 and TRBJ2-1, with 11 bases identical to TRBD2. The CDR3 is made up of 15 amino acids. The V and J ends lost 5 bases and 5 bases, in that order; junction bases with no gene match: 5. The germline gives CDR1 SGHTA, CDR2 FQGNSA. The CDR3 loop is CASSLTSGTNNEQFF. The CDR3 DNA reads as TGTGCCAGCAGCCTGACTAGCGGGACTAACAATGAGCAGTTCTTC.

Notes on this clonotype: A much larger clone lies a single base off, so this may be a read error. The CDR3 nucleotides are TGTGCCAGCAGTTCGCCGGGACAGGGGATATATGGCTACAACTTC. The encoded protein is CASSSPGQGIYGYNF. The chain is built from TRBV6-1 and TRBJ1-2; 10 positions match TRBD1. The CDR3 length is 15 residues. Germline lookup yields CDR1 MNHNS and CDR2 SASEGT.

The chain couples TRBV5-1 to TRBJ1-1; D possibly corresponds to TRBD1 (6 bases). Germline lookup yields CDR1 SGHRS and CDR2 YFSETQ. The CDR3 runs to 16 residues. The V end was cut by 4 bases, the J end by 0 bases, with 16 bases between. CDR3 sequence reads: CASSRYQGPMNTEAFF. CDR3 bases: TGCGCCAGCAGCCGATACCAGGGGCCCATGAACACTGAAGCTTTCTTT.

This clonotype occurred a few times. The J gene is TRBJ2-7, the V gene TRBV6-5, with 7 bases fitting TRBD1. With V trimmed by 7 bases and J by 1 base, 10 bases remained unmatched. In germline, CDR1 is MNHEY, CDR2 SVGAGI. The length of the CDR3 is 15 residues. Written as DNA, the CDR3 is TGTGCCAGCAAGATCCTCCGGGACAGTTCCTACGAGCAGTACTTC. This translates into CASKILRDSSYEQYF.

The chain is built from TRBV19 and TRBJ1-1, with D uncertain. This CDR3 is 12 amino acids long. The germline CDR1 and CDR2 sequences are LNHDA and SQIVND (reference sequence). Trimming shortened V by 1 base and J by 8 bases, and 8 bases separated the two germline ends. CDR3 region: CASSIALGEAFF. The CDR3 DNA is TGTGCCAGTAGTATAGCCCTAGGGGAAGCTTTCTTT.

Only a few counts were recorded for this clonotype. This chain joins TRBV20-1 and TRBJ1-2; possible D gene TRBD1, 5 bases. This CDR3 has 15 amino acids. CDR1 and CDR2 from the germline V gene are DFQATT and SNEGSKA (reference sequence). Between the trimmed V and J ends, which lost 3 bases and 4 bases, there was a span of 18 bases. The CDR3: CSASAGDSAVYGYTF. In DNA form, the CDR3 reads TGCAGTGCTAGTGCAGGCGACAGCGCAGTCTATGGCTACACCTTC.

The rearrangement uses TRBV5-8 and TRBJ2-7, with TRBD2 identical over 8 bases. Per germline, CDR1 SGHTS and CDR2 YDEGEE. The CDR3 covers 14 residues. With 4 bases clipped from V and 5 bases from J, the junction kept 8 bases outside the gene matches. CDR3 nucleotides: TGTGCCAGCAGCCCCGGGGGGGGGGTCCACGAGCAGTACTTC. Encoded protein: CASSPGGGVHEQYF.

This clonotype qualifies as large. This chain joins TRBV7-2 and TRBJ2-5; 7 nucleotides align to TRBD1. Germline V gene sequence: CDR1 SGHTA, CDR2 FQGNSA. The CDR3 has 13 residues. V lost 5 bases, J lost 3 bases, and 3 bases stayed unmatched. The CDR3 region has the DNA TGTGCCAGCAGCCGGGACAGAGAAGAGACCCAGTACTTC. Protein: CASSRDREETQYF.

The chain employs TRBV7-9 and TRBJ1-2; TRBD1 is a possible D gene (6 bases). The CDR3 length is 14 residues. Germline assignment: CDR1 SEHNR and CDR2 FQNEAQ (reference sequence). Trimming left V 1 base short and J 7 bases short, with 13 bases between. The CDR3 nucleotides are TGTGCCAGCAGCTTAGGAATGGGGGGGCCTGGCTACACCTTC. This translates into CASSLGMGGPGYTF. The entire variable domain, with the rest obtained from reference TRBV7-9 and TRBJ1-2, is as follows: DTGVSQNPRHKITKRGQNVTFRCDPISEHNRLYWYRQTLGQGPEFLTYFQNEAQLEKSRLLSDRFSAERPKGSFSTLEIQRTEQGDSAMYLCASSLGMGGPGYTFGSGTRLTVV.

Relative to its sample, this clonotype is large. The CDR3 coding sequence is TGCAGCGCCTGGGACCCGCGCTCTGGAAACACCATATATTTT. This gives the protein CSAWDPRSGNTIYF. The chain uses TRBV29-1 and TRBJ1-3; possible D gene TRBD1, 5 bases. Germline assignment: CDR1 SQVTM and CDR2 ANQGSEA. The CDR3 has 14 residues. The ends were cut back, 7 bases at V and 0 bases at J, with 13 bases in the middle.

By sample share, this clonotype is large. The chain combines TRBV6-1 with TRBJ1-2, with D possibly TRBD1 on 6 matching bases. V was trimmed by 4 bases and J by 0 bases, leaving 12 bases between them. Germline V gene data show CDR1 as MNHNS and CDR2 as SASEGT. This CDR3 has 15 amino acids. This CDR3 reads CASSGAWTANYGYTF. For the CDR3, the DNA is TGTGCCAGCAGTGGTGCCTGGACAGCTAACTATGGCTACACCTTC.

The chain couples TRBV20-1 to TRBJ1-3, with no clear D. Germline CDR1 DFQATT, CDR2 SNEGSKA (reference sequence). The CDR3 loop spans 14 amino acids. V shed 1 base and J shed 0 bases, with 7 bases lying between them. The CDR3 coding sequence is TGCAGTGCTAGAGCGACGAGCTCTGGAAACACCATATATTTT. It is translated as CSARATSSGNTIYF.